The 11 T cell receptor beta chains reported below all come from one sample, sequenced in a study of CD8+CD57+ T cells in acquired aplastic anemia. Genomic DNA served as template for TCR beta VDJ and CDR3 profiling. TCRdb processed the reads anew with MiXCR; each CDR3 protein has one entry. Among about 290,000 distinct CDR3 sequences listed, around three fifths were seen once. By flow cytometry, patients selected for sequencing had shown an expansion of CD8+CD57+ cells. Specimen: sorted CD4+, CD8+, or CD8+CD57+ T cells (not recorded which) from PBMCs. The receptor source for this set is a human donor with aplastic anemia.

The V and J genes are TRBV7-8 and TRBJ2-5, with a possible D match to TRBD1 (6 bases). Trimming took off 4 bases at V and 1 base at J, with 13 bases between the two ends. Germline V gene sequence: CDR1 SGHVS, CDR2 FQNEAQ. The CDR3 is made up of 15 amino acids. The CDR3 sequence: CASSYGRGVQETQYF. The CDR3 DNA follows: TGTGCCAGCAGCTACGGCAGGGGTGTCCAAGAGACCCAGTACTTC.

At least ten counts were recorded for this clonotype. The chain couples TRBV10-1 to TRBJ2-5; no definite D call. CDR3 length: 14 residues. Between the trimmed V and J ends, which lost 0 bases and 0 bases, there was a span of 5 bases. Germline assignment: CDR1 WNHNN and CDR2 SYGVQD (reference sequence). The CDR3 is CASSESRYQETQYF. CDR3 sequence (DNA): TGCGCCAGCAGTGAGTCGAGGTACCAAGAGACCCAGTACTTC.

At least ten counts were recorded for this clonotype. The chain uses TRBV25-1 and TRBJ1-4, with D unresolved. The germline gives CDR1 MGHDK, CDR2 SYGVNS. The CDR3 contains 12 residues. V lost 4 bases and J 8 bases, leaving 8 bases between the germline ends. The CDR3 nucleotides read TGTGCCAGCAGTGCGATCACGGAAAAACTGTTTTTT. This translates into CASSAITEKLFF.

This clonotype has at least ten counts. The chain uses TRBV3-1 and TRBJ2-7, with no clear D. V lost 3 bases, J lost 5 bases, and 11 bases lay in between. Germline CDR1 is LGHDT and CDR2 is YNNKEL (reference sequence). The CDR3 consists of 13 residues. This CDR3 reads CASSQARRNEQYF. The CDR3 DNA is TGTGCCAGCAGCCAGGCGAGGCGTAACGAGCAGTACTTC.

The J gene is TRBJ1-2, the V gene TRBV20-1; weak D call: TRBD1 (6 bases). Between the trimmed V and J ends, which lost 6 bases and 4 bases, there was a span of 15 bases. The CDR3 contains 13 residues. Germline V CDR1 and CDR2: DFQATT, SNEGSKA (reference sequence). Here the CDR3 reads CSATVGGCYGYTF. The DNA of the CDR3 is TGCAGTGCAACAGTAGGGGGTTGCTATGGCTACACCTTC.

This chain links TRBV15 with TRBJ2-6; D perhaps matches TRBD1 (6 bases). With 1 base removed from V and 0 bases from J, the gap between germline ends came to 16 bases. CDR1 is LNHNV and CDR2 is YYDKDF in the germline V gene (reference sequence). The CDR3 length is 19 residues. The CDR3 nucleotides read TGTGCCACCAGCAGAGCGTTACTGGGGGCGGGCTCTGGGGCCAACGTCCTGACTTTC. Amino acid sequence: CATSRALLGAGSGANVLTF.

This rearrangement joins TRBV29-1 to TRBJ1-5; D perhaps matches TRBD1 (5 bases). Trimming took 5 bases from V and 4 from J, leaving 15 bases between them. Germline V gene lookup returns CDR1 SQVTM and CDR2 ANQGSEA. The CDR3 loop spans 14 amino acids. CDR3 in amino acids: CSVRQGVPNQPQHF. CDR3 sequence (DNA): TGCAGCGTTCGGCAGGGCGTCCCAAATCAGCCCCAGCATTTT.

This clonotype was seen ten or more times. This chain joins TRBV6-4 and TRBJ2-5; 10 nucleotides line up with TRBD2. The V and J ends lost 4 bases and 5 bases, in that order; junction bases with no gene match: 1. Looked up from germline, CDR1 is MRHNA and CDR2 is SNTAGT. This CDR3 contains 13 residues. The CDR3, as DNA: TGTGCCAGCAGTGTGACTAGCGGGGAGACCCAGTACTTC. Its translation: CASSVTSGETQYF.

This sequence joins TRBV5-4 and TRBJ2-2; D is undetermined. The V end was cut by 5 bases, the J end by 2 bases, with 16 bases between. The CDR3 sequence is 16 residues long. CDR1 is SGHNT, CDR2 YYREEE, per germline (reference sequence). CDR3 sequence: CASRNSSLFNTGELFF. The CDR3 bases are TGTGCCAGCAGGAACAGTAGCCTCTTTAACACCGGGGAGCTGTTTTTT.

This chain links TRBV29-1 with TRBJ2-7; 9 bases fit TRBD1. V trimming: 2 bases; J trimming: 4 bases; junction bases outside the gene matches: 3. Germline loops: CDR1 SQVTM, CDR2 ANQGSEA. This CDR3 contains 13 residues. The CDR3 nucleotides are TGCAGCGTTGAATTGGGACAGGGTTACGAGCAGTACTTC. Translating gives CSVELGQGYEQYF.

The chain recombines TRBV3-1 with TRBJ2-7; D gene uncertain. In germline, CDR1 is LGHDT, CDR2 YNNKEL (reference sequence). V lost 1 base to trimming and J lost 5 bases, with 6 bases between them. This CDR3 spans 12 amino acids. The CDR3 DNA is TGTGCCAGCAGCCAAGTCGAACACGAGCAGTACTTC. It specifies CASSQVEHEQYF.